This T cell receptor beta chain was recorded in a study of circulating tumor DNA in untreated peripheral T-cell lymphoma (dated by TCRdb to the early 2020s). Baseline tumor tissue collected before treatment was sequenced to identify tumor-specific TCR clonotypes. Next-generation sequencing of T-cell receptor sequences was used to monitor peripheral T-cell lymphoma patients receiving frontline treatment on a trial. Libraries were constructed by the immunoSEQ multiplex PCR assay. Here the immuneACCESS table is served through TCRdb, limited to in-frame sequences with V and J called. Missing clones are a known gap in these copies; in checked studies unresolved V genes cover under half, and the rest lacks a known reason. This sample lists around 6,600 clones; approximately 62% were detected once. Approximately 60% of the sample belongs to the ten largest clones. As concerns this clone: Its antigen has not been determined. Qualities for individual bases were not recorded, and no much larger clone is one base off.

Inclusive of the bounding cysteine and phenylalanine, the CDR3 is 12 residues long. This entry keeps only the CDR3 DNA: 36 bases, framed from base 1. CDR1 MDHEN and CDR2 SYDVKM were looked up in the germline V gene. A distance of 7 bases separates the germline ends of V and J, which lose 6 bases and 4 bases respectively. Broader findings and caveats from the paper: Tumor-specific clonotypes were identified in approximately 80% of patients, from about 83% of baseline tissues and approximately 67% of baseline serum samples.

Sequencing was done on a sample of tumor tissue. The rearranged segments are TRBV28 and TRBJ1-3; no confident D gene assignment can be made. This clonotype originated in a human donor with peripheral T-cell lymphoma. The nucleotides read TGTGCCAGCAGGGAACAGGGAAACACCATATATTTT. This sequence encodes CASREQGNTIYF.